One and the same sample provided the 20 T cell receptor beta chains below, sequenced in a study of blood T cells in healthy people across ages. Together with a sample-barcoded 5' primer, a J-beta primer mix was included in a second PCR lasting roughly 7 to 11 cycles. MiXCR, applied by TCRdb to the 5' RACE reads, yields one record per CDR3 protein. This table has approximately 800,000 distinct CDR3 sequences, 58% appearing once. Sample: blood. The receptors here all came from a man aged 25-45 years in good health.

Concerning this clonotype itself: A much larger clonotype is one base distant, so this may be a read error. This chain connects TRBV20-1 to TRBJ2-7, with 7 bases aligning to TRBD1. This CDR3 region has 14 residues. Germline-derived CDR1 and CDR2 are DFQATT and SNEGSKA (reference sequence). V lost 5 bases and J lost 7; bases outside the gene matches: 14. CDR3 nucleotides: TGCAGTGCTCCGGGGCCGAGACAGGGTCGTGAGCAGTACTTC. Translating it yields CSAPGPRQGREQYF.

A single count supports this clonotype. The chain is built from TRBV29-1 and TRBJ2-3; D unclear. V lost 4 bases and J 2 bases, leaving 13 bases between the germline ends. Per germline, CDR1 SQVTM and CDR2 ANQGSEA. The CDR3 is made up of 14 amino acids. CDR3 DNA sequence: TGCAGCGTTGTCGCGGCCGGTTTCACAGATACGCAGTATTTT. Translation gives CSVVAAGFTDTQYF.

This chain joins TRBV20-1 and TRBJ1-1; D possibly corresponds to TRBD1 (5 bases). Germline CDR1 and CDR2: DFQATT and SNEGSKA (reference sequence). Trimming stripped 6 bases from V and 0 bases from J, with 14 bases between. This CDR3 is built from 14 residues. The CDR3, as DNA: TGCAGTGCCCAAACCATACAGGTGAACACTGAAGCTTTCTTT. Protein: CSAQTIQVNTEAFF.

This clonotype was found a few times. The chain uses TRBV7-6 and TRBJ2-1, with 9 bases fitting TRBD1. CDR1 is SGHVS and CDR2 is FNYEAQ in the germline V gene. After removal of 5 bases from V and 8 bases from J, the junction contained 16 bases not matched to a gene. The CDR3 length is 17 residues. CDR3 in DNA: TGTGCCAGCAGCAAAAACCCCCGGGACAGGGACCCACATGAGCAGTTCTTC. Translation gives CASSKNPRDRDPHEQFF.

This clonotype was found a few times. This chain uses TRBV7-2 with TRBJ1-5; 7 nucleotides match TRBD1. V was clipped by 3 bases and J by 0 bases; unmatched bases: 8. The CDR3 totals 17 residues. Germline assignment: CDR1 SGHTA and CDR2 FQGNSA. CDR3 sequence (DNA): TGTGCCAGCAGCTTCAGCCCGACAGGGACTAGCAATCAGCCCCAGCATTTT. Translation: CASSFSPTGTSNQPQHF.

The chain couples TRBV20-1 to TRBJ2-1; TRBD1 might be the D (7 bases). V lost 1 base to trimming and J lost 8 bases, with 15 bases between them. Germline CDR1 is DFQATT and CDR2 is SNEGSKA (reference sequence). This CDR3 comprises 14 residues. In DNA form, the CDR3 reads TGCAGTGCTAGAGTCCGGAGGGGGCGGCATGAGCAGTTCTTC. The encoded protein is CSARVRRGRHEQFF.

This clonotype was counted a few times. V gene TRBV20-1 combines with J gene TRBJ2-1; D remains ambiguous. Trimming left V 0 bases short and J 0 bases short, with 9 bases between. The germline gives CDR1 DFQATT, CDR2 SNEGSKA (reference sequence). This CDR3 region has 15 residues. The CDR3 region has the DNA TGCAGTGCTAGAGATCCTACGGGCTCCTACAATGAGCAGTTCTTC. Translated: CSARDPTGSYNEQFF.

A few counts support this clonotype. The V call is TRBV20-1, the J call TRBJ2-3; 7 positions match TRBD2. Losses at the gene ends were 5 bases for V and 6 bases for J; bases not matched to a gene: 8. Germline-derived CDR1 and CDR2 are DFQATT and SNEGSKA (reference sequence). The CDR3 extends over 13 amino acids. The CDR3 spells CSAPSGILDTQYF. CDR3 DNA sequence: TGCAGTGCTCCGAGCGGGATTCTCGATACGCAGTATTTT.

There are a few counts of this clonotype. This chain connects TRBV7-2 to TRBJ2-1, with D tentatively TRBD2 (6 bases). The V end lost 3 bases, the J end lost 7 bases, and 7 bases lay between the germline ends. CDR3 length: 12 amino acids. Germline V gene data show CDR1 as SGHTA and CDR2 as FQGNSA. CDR3 loop: CASSLTRNEQFF. In DNA form, the CDR3 reads TGTGCCAGCAGCTTGACTAGAAATGAGCAGTTCTTC. Combining the CDR3 with reference TRBV7-2 and TRBJ2-1 gives the whole variable domain GAGVSQSPSNKVTEKGKDVELRCDPISGHTALYWYRQSLGQGLEFLIYFQGNSAPDKSGLPSDRFSAERTGGSVSTLTIQRTQQEDSAVYLCASSLTRNEQFFGPGTRLTVL.

The chain uses TRBV20-1 and TRBJ2-5, with 14 bases fitting TRBD2. The CDR3 length is 21 residues. Germline V CDR1 and CDR2: DFQATT, SNEGSKA (reference sequence). V dropped 1 base and J dropped 0; count of bases not matched to a gene: 16. CDR3 loop: CSARVPLGTSGSVGYQETQYF. The CDR3 coding sequence is TGCAGTGCTAGAGTCCCCCTGGGGACTAGCGGGAGCGTTGGGTACCAAGAGACCCAGTACTTC.

The CDR3 DNA follows: TGTGCCAGCAACTCGAGTCCAGGGGTAGGGGGTGAAAAACTGTTTTTT. Encoded protein: CASNSSPGVGGEKLFF. This chain joins TRBV12-3 or TRBV12-4 and TRBJ1-4; D might be TRBD1 (6 bases). The CDR3 runs to 16 residues. V lost 7 bases to trimming and J lost 7 bases, with 22 bases between them.

The chain carries TRBV7-6 and TRBJ2-5; D unclear. Germline CDR1 and CDR2: SGHVS and FNYEAQ. V was trimmed by 3 bases and J by 2 bases, leaving 10 bases between them. This CDR3 contains 14 residues. The CDR3 is CASSFITQQETQYF. In nucleotides, the CDR3 is TGTGCCAGCAGCTTCATCACCCAACAAGAGACCCAGTACTTC.

There are a few counts of this clonotype. The chain carries TRBV7-9 and TRBJ2-5; the match to TRBD2 covers 8 bases. Germline V gene data show CDR1 as SEHNR and CDR2 as FQNEAQ (reference sequence). V dropped 2 bases and J dropped 2; count of bases not matched to a gene: 4. This CDR3 is built from 15 residues. CDR3 bases: TGTGCCAGCAGCTTAACGACTAGCGTACAAGAGACCCAGTACTTC. It codes for CASSLTTSVQETQYF.

The V and J genes are TRBV7-6 and TRBJ1-2; 8 bases map to TRBD1. There are 15 residues in the CDR3. Germline CDR1 reads SGHVS; CDR2 reads FNYEAQ. With 5 bases clipped from V and 8 bases from J, the junction kept 13 bases outside the gene matches. The CDR3 nucleotides are TGTGCCAGCAGCCCCTCGGACCAGGGGGCGAGGGGCTACACCTTC. It is translated as CASSPSDQGARGYTF.

The chain joins TRBV6-1 to TRBJ2-7; TRBD2 aligns across 8 bases. The junction had 8 bases not matched to a gene; V was cut back by 6 bases and J by 1 base. Per the germline V gene, CDR1 is MNHNS and CDR2 is SASEGT. This CDR3 is 15 amino acids long. CDR3 region: CASSKYSGTSYEQYF. CDR3 bases: TGTGCCAGCAGCAAGTATAGCGGGACTTCCTACGAGCAGTACTTC.

This sequence joins TRBV7-2 and TRBJ2-4, with 7 bases fitting TRBD1. The V segment lost 4 bases and the J segment 4 bases; nucleotides outside the gene matches: 13. This CDR3 region has 17 residues. Germline V CDR1 and CDR2: SGHTA, FQGNSA. CDR3 bases: TGTGCCAGCAGCTCTTTCGGGACCGGGACAGTGAAAAACATTCAGTACTTC. Protein sequence: CASSSFGTGTVKNIQYF.

There are a few counts of this clonotype. This chain connects TRBV3-1 to TRBJ1-1, with TRBD1 identical over 7 bases. The CDR3 has 15 amino acids. Losses at the gene ends were 6 bases for V and 1 base for J; bases not matched to a gene: 8. Germline CDR1 reads LGHDT; CDR2 reads YNNKEL (reference sequence). The CDR3 protein is CASRPGGQANTEAFF. DNA of the CDR3: TGTGCCAGCAGGCCTGGCGGACAGGCGAACACTGAAGCTTTCTTT.

V usage is TRBV20-1 and J usage is TRBJ2-3, with D possibly being TRBD2 (6 bases). The CDR3 sequence is 12 residues long. CDR1 is DFQATT and CDR2 is SNEGSKA in the germline V gene (reference sequence). Between the trimmed V and J ends, which lost 6 bases and 5 bases, there was a span of 12 bases. The CDR3 sequence: CSAETGGDTQYF. CDR3 in DNA: TGCAGTGCCGAGACCGGGGGAGATACGCAGTATTTT.

This chain uses TRBV20-1 with TRBJ1-6; D ambiguous. The germline V gene has CDR1 DFQATT and CDR2 SNEGSKA (reference sequence). The CDR3 is made up of 15 amino acids. Trimming left V 5 bases short and J 10 bases short, with 21 bases between. Here the CDR3 DNA reads TGCAGTGCTCCCCCCCGACCTCTGATGTCATCACCCCTCCACTTT. Its translation: CSAPPRPLMSSPLHF.

The V call is TRBV7-9, the J call TRBJ1-2, with D unclear. The germline CDR1 and CDR2 sequences are SEHNR and FQNEAQ (reference sequence). V gave up 5 bases and J gave up 8 bases, with 18 bases separating them. The CDR3 sequence is 14 residues long. Here the CDR3 reads CASSPSSGGTGYTF. In nucleotides, the CDR3 is TGTGCCAGCAGCCCATCCTCCGGCGGTACCGGCTACACCTTC.